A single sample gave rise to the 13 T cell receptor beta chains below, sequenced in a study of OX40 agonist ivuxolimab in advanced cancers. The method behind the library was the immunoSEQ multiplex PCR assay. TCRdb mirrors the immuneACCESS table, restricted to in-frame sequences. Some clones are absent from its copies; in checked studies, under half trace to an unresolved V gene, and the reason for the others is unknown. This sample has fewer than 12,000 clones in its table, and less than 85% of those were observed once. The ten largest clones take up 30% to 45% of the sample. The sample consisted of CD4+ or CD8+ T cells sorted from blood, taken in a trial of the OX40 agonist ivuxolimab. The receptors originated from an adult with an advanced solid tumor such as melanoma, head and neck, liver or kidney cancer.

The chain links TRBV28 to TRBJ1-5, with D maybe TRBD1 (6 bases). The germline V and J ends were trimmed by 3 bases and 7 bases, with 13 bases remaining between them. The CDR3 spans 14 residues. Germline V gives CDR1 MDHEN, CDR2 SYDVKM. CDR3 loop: CASSLEGGGQPQHF. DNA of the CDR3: TGTGCCAGCAGTTTGGAGGGGGGCGGGCAGCCCCAGCATTTT.

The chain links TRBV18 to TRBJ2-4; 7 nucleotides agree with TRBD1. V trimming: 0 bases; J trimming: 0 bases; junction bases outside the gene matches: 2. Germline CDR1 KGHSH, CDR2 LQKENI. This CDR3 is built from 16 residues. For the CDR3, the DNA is TGTGCCAGCTCACCACCCCAGGGGGTAGCCAAAAACATTCAGTACTTC. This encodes CASSPPQGVAKNIQYF.

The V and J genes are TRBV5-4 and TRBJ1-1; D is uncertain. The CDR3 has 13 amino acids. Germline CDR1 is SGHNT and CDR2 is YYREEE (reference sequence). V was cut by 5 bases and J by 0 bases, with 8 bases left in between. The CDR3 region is CASRSGVNTEAFF. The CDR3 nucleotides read TGTGCCAGCAGAAGCGGGGTGAACACTGAAGCTTTCTTT.

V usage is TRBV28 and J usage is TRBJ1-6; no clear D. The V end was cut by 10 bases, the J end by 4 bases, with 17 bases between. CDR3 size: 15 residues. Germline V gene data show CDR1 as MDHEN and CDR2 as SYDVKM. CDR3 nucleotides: TGTGCCACCCAAGGAGGGAACGATTATAATTCACCCCTCCACTTT. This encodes CATQGGNDYNSPLHF.

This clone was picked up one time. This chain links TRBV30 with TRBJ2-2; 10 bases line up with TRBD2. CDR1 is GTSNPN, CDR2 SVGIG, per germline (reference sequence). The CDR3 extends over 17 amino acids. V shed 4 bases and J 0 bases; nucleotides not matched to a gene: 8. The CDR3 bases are TGTGCCTGGAATCCACTAGCGGGGACCGCGAACACCGGGGAGCTGTTTTTT. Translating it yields CAWNPLAGTANTGELFF.

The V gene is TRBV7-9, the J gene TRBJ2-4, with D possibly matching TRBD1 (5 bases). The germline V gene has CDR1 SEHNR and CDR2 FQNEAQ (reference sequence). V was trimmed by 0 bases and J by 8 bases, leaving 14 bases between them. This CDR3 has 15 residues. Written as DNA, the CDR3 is TGTGCCAGCAGCTTAGCTGTTAGGGGCAGGGACATTCAGTACTTC. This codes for CASSLAVRGRDIQYF. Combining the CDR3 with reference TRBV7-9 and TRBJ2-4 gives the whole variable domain DTGVSQNPRHKITKRGQNVTFRCDPISEHNRLYWYRQTLGQGPEFLTYFQNEAQLEKSRLLSDRFSAERPKGSFSTLEIQRTEQGDSAMYLCASSLAVRGRDIQYFGAGTRLSVL.

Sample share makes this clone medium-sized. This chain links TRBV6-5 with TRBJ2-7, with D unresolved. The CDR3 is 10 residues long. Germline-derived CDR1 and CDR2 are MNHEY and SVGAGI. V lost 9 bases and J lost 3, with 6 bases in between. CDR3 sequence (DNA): TGTGCCAGTCGCATCTACGAGCAGTACTTC. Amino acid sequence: CASRIYEQYF.

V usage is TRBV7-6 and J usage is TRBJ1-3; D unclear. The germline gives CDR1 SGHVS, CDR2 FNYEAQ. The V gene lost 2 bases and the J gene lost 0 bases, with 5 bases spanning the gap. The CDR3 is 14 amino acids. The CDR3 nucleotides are TGTGCCAGCAGCTTACCCGGCTCTGGAAACACCATATATTTT. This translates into CASSLPGSGNTIYF.

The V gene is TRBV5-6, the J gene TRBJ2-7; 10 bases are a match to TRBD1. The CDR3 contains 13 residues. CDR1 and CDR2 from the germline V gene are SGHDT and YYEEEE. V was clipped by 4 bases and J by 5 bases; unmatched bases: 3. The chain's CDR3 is CASSHGQGDEQYF. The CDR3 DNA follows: TGTGCCAGCAGCCACGGACAGGGGGACGAGCAGTACTTC.

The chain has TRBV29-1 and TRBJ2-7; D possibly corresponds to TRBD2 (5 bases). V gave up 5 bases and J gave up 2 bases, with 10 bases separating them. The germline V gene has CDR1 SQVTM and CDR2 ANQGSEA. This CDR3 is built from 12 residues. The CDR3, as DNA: TGCAGCGTTCGTTTCGGGGCCTACGAGCAGTACTTC. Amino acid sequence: CSVRFGAYEQYF.

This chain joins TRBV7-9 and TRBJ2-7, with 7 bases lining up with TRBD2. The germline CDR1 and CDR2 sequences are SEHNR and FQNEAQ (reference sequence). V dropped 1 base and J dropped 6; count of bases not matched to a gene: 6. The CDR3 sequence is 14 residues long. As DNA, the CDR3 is TGTGCCAGCAGCTTAGTTCTCCCGGGGGGCGAGCAGTACTTC. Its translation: CASSLVLPGGEQYF.

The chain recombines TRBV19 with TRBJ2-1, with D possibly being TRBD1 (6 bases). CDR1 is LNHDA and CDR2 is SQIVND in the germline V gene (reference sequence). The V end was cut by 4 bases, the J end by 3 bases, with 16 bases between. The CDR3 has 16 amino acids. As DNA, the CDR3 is TGTGCCAGTAGTAAACGAATGAGGGGGTACTACAATGAGCAGTTCTTC. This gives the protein CASSKRMRGYYNEQFF. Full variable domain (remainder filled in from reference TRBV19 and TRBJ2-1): DGGITQSPKYLFRKEGQNVTLSCEQNLNHDAMYWYRQDPGQGLRLIYYSQIVNDFQKGDIAEGYSVSREKKESFPLTVTSAQKNPTAFYLCASSKRMRGYYNEQFFGPGTRLTVL.

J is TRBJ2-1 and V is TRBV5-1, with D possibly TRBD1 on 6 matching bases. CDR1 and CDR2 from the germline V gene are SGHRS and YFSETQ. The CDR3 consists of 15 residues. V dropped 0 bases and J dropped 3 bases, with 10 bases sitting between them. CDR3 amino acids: CASSLESDSYNEQFF. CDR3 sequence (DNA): TGCGCCAGCAGCTTGGAATCGGACAGCTACAATGAGCAGTTCTTC.